The 4 T cell receptor beta chains given below trace back to one sample, sequenced in a study of blood T cell repertoires in COVID-19. Clones were sequenced by immunoSEQ multiplex PCR, and TCRdb holds only the in-frame ones, with some missing. The data show some 190,000 clones, roughly three quarters seen once. The sample taken for sequencing was peripheral blood. The origin of the receptors is a woman aged 45-65 years with active or convalescent COVID-19.

V is TRBV28 and J is TRBJ1-4; 7 bases line up with TRBD1. From germline, CDR1 is MDHEN and CDR2 SYDVKM. Germline trimming cut 6 bases from V and 5 bases from J; bases unmatched to any gene: 6. The CDR3 spans 14 residues. CDR3 region: CASSLGTVNEKLFF. CDR3 nucleotide sequence: TGTGCCAGCAGCCTAGGGACAGTGAATGAAAAACTGTTTTTT.

As DNA, the CDR3 is TGTGCCAGTAGTATGGACAGGGGGCGCGATCAGCCCCAGCATTTT. Translating gives CASSMDRGRDQPQHF. The chain is built from TRBV19 and TRBJ1-5, with 11 bases fitting TRBD1. Germline trimming cut 3 bases from V and 5 bases from J; bases unmatched to any gene: 3. The CDR3 loop spans 15 amino acids. Per the germline V gene, CDR1 is LNHDA and CDR2 is SQIVND (reference sequence).

The rearrangement uses TRBV20-1 and TRBJ1-2, with D possibly matching TRBD1 (5 bases). Trimming pared 3 bases from V and 8 bases from J, leaving 16 bases between. Germline V gene lookup returns CDR1 DFQATT and CDR2 SNEGSKA (reference sequence). This CDR3 spans 13 amino acids. Here the CDR3 reads CSASSSQGYGYTF. The CDR3 DNA reads TGCAGTGCTAGTTCTTCCCAGGGTTACGGCTACACCTTC.

This clone was counted only a few times. The chain employs TRBV10-3 and TRBJ2-7; the D gene is possibly TRBD2 (6 bases). This CDR3 is 14 amino acids long. Germline assignment: CDR1 ENHRY and CDR2 SYGVKD. Trimming took off 6 bases at V and 3 bases at J, with 15 bases between the two ends. CDR3 sequence reads: CAIRSDLSGYEQYF. The DNA for the CDR3 is TGTGCCATCAGATCGGACCTTAGCGGCTACGAGCAGTACTTC.